The source of this TCR beta chain is a study of cytomegalovirus exposure and HLA in healthy donors (TCRdb year 2017). As for the study more broadly: An earlier analysis of more than 550 of the donors reported 276 Gb of sequence data and around 110 million unique TCR beta sequences obtained from about 180 million T cells. An early release that covered some 630 HLA-typed donors contained approximately 300 gigabases of sequencing data and 70 million to 100 million unique TCR sequences. A separate validation cohort of approximately 130 different subjects was used in addition to the approximately 640-subject first cohort. A later analysis re-analyzed previously published TCR beta repertoires from 550 to 700 donors and added high-resolution HLA genotyping to study TCR occurrence patterns. Class I and class II HLA loci were covered by the typing at four-digit resolution. The number of donors typed differed by locus, with about 629-630 for A, B, C, DRB1 and DQB1, about 500 for DQA1, nearly 610 for DPA1, and about 450 for DPB1. In a later genetic analysis, genome-wide SNP genotypes for 398 of the 666 donors were used, and that subset was treated as a discovery cohort. An earlier analysis of 587 of the donors used high-throughput TCR beta sequencing to judge whether each TCR beta V gene segment behaved as functional or pseudogenic. Roughly 5 DR-DQ haplotypes were handled as single units for association and clustering because linkage in the cohort was strong. To predict cytomegalovirus infection status, the study combined high-throughput TCR immunosequencing, statistical association of individual TCRs with disease status, and machine learning. Every repertoire in the discovery cohort had been generated on one and the same sequencing platform. Using immunosequencing, the study profiled T cell repertoires from 640 or so subjects and related those repertoires to cytomegalovirus serostatus. Among roughly 400 genotyped donors of the cohort, an average of about 240,000 unique TCR beta nucleotide sequences were sequenced per donor, around a sixth of them non-productive. The study aimed to test whether cataloging public T cell receptors could reveal signatures of past pathogen exposure. Of the approximately 400 genotyped donors, approximately 80% fell in the genetic ancestry cluster associated with self-reported Caucasian donors. Donor age, sex, ethnicity and CMV serostatus were compiled alongside the repertoire data. The later analysis used no new phenotypic data to find candidate immune exposures, relying instead on TCR beta sequences and their occurrence across donors.

The cohort comprised 670 or so healthy bone marrow donors. At the time of sampling, every cohort member was nominally healthy, though immune exposures that went unrecorded were likely present. The donor tested CMV seropositive, placing the donor among the 310 or so seropositive members of the cohort. Each donor provided a peripheral blood sample, and peripheral blood mononuclear cells were used for TCR beta sequencing. Genomic DNA was extracted from the blood cell samples with the Qiagen DNeasy Blood Extraction Kit. With respect to this clone: Its antigen remains unidentified. No much larger clonotype is one base removed from it; base qualities were not supplied.

What the study reported, not specific to this receptor: The presence/absence analyses assumed that sequencing depth was roughly uniform across donors, and that assumption may not be true. While some public TCRs were present in many individuals, most TCR sequences turned up only very rarely across donors. In this cohort, only TCR beta chains were sequenced, and detectable features were limited by the absence of alpha or paired-chain data. In vitro tests confirmed that a few of the cytomegalovirus-associated TCR beta chains recognize cytomegalovirus antigens. According to a later analysis, most CMV-associated TCR beta chains appeared to be HLA-restricted, and the HLA associations seemed to be driven largely by CMV exposure. When HLA alleles, especially DR and DQ, strongly co-occurred, attributing TCR associations to individual alleles was difficult. Several of the top co-occurrence clusters appeared to be linked to parvovirus B19, influenza, CMV and Epstein-Barr virus, according to a later analysis. The authors suggested that the approach could potentially be generalized to other disease states and immunological phenotypes. V-gene and J-gene trimming of TCR beta chains was associated with a missense DCLRE1C variant in a later genetic analysis, and the association was replicated in an independent cohort. The study listed around 160 TCR beta chains as associated with cytomegalovirus. In a later analysis, HLA-associated TCR beta chains were found to be more clonally expanded and to have lower generation probabilities than equally common non-associated chains. Cytomegalovirus status was reported to be diagnosed by the classifier with high specificity and sensitivity in both the original and validation cohorts. Because the 87-base-pair reads could not distinguish some IMGT-functional V segments, including TRBV6-2 and TRBV6-3, those segments were excluded. Because counts were too low, about 18 rarely observed V segments, including chromosome 9 orphons, were left out of the earlier analysis of 587 of the donors. Linkage disequilibrium might explain the correlated functional status among segregating V segments, but an unknown experimental factor could not be excluded. In a later analysis, the rate of TCR association differed among HLA loci, with DRB1 alleles having the most associated TCRs and HLA-C alleles having the fewest. Broadly in line with IMGT annotations, most TCR beta V segments showed up in productive rearrangements about 87% or about 30% of the time in an earlier analysis of approximately 600 of the donors. Because HLA typing was unavailable for some donors at each locus, only the typed subset was used in association tests. According to a later genetic analysis, donors in an Asian-associated ancestry cluster had fewer N-insertions in productive TCRs than the approximately 650-donor mean. At a false discovery rate of 0.05, a later analysis linked 15,000 to 20,000 TCR beta sequences to specific HLA alleles. CMV serostatus was the only immune exposure information available for the cohort. A further reported finding was that TCR beta sequences accurately predicted the HLA-A and HLA-B alleles for most subjects in the first cohort. A cluster of highly shared sequence variants was judged likely to represent a technical artifact of the sequencing pipeline.

The CDR3, cysteine through phenylalanine, is 14 amino acids long. Only the CDR3 part of the read is kept: 42 bases, read in frame from the first base. As encoded in the germline V gene, CDR1 is SGDLS while CDR2 is YYNGEE. The receptor library was made with the immunoSEQ multiplex PCR assay. For the multiplex PCR, a mixture combining 60 forward primers for TCR Vbeta segments and 13 reverse primers for TCR Jbeta segments was used. A multiplex PCR assay on genomic DNA amplified the CDR3 region of rearranged TCR beta genes. On the Illumina HiSeq System, the amplified TCR beta libraries were sequenced as 87-base-pair reads. Under the source paper's analysis protocol: In a later analysis, tens of millions of unique TCR beta chains were counted across the roughly 610 repertoires, and some 10 million of these chains were shared by at least two donors. To remove PCR and sequencing errors, raw reads were error-corrected and collapsed into unique sequences using a nearest-neighbor algorithm that merged closely related sequences. To assign V, D and J gene segments, CDR3 sequences were aligned to IMGT reference sequences. For a sequence to be retained, a match of at least six nucleotides to both a V gene segment and a J gene segment was required. Rearrangements were classified as productive when the CDR3 lacked stop codons and remained in frame with V and J, and all other rearrangements were classified as non-productive. CDR3 was defined according to IMGT convention as the region running from the second conserved V-encoded cysteine to the conserved J-encoded phenylalanine. Sequences without an unambiguous match to a single V gene segment were excluded from the earlier analysis of several hundred of the donors. In an earlier analysis of approximately 590 of the donors, V segments were called functional above 56.7% productive rearrangements and were called segregating when the between-donor standard deviation exceeded 5%. A statistical classification framework was developed to diagnose cytomegalovirus status using the catalog of TCR beta chain sequences. A later analysis assigned V and J genes by comparing TCR nucleotide sequences with IMGT/GENE-DB human TR gene sequences. The TCRdist pipeline was used in a later analysis to assign CDR3 sequences and most-parsimonious VDJ recombination scenarios. A later analysis defined each TCR beta chain by its CDR3 amino acid sequence plus V-gene family, and excluded reads lacking a unique V-gene family. As a way to deal with suspected cross-contamination and a sequencing artifact, a later analysis dropped approximately 590 nucleotide sequences that were highly shared and had low generation probability. A later analysis calculated a clonal expansion index for each public chain from normalized within-repertoire ranks of inferred template counts. In a later analysis, generation probabilities were computed with a VDJ recombination model fitted to out-of-frame rearrangements, and the resulting probabilities were checked against IGoR. Hypergeometric tests were used in a later analysis to score TCR-TCR, TCR-HLA and TCR-CMV co-occurrence, with a repertoire-size bias correction applied to the TCR pairs. In a later analysis, false discovery rates were estimated by permuting HLA or CMV assignments 20 times. In a later analysis, co-occurring TCRs were grouped with DBSCAN, and TCRdist sequence similarity was added when clustering was performed within HLA-allele-positive subsets. Co-occurrence clustering excluded repertoires with fewer than 30,000 or more than 120,000 public chains, plus five with anomalous nucleotide sharing. TCRdb limited this immuneACCESS table to in-frame rearrangements with V and J called. A share of clones is missing; checked studies link under half to unresolved V genes, and the rest is unexplained. The V and J calls and clone size come from that table; D and trimming were worked out from the DNA. The sample table shows 90,000 to 120,000 clones, and roughly 82% are seen once. 2% to 3% of the sample is in the top ten clones.

The rearranged chain carries TRBV9 and TRBJ2-5; D gene: possibly TRBD2, on 5 matching bases. The J call is uncertain, as TRBJ2-7 better fits the DNA end. Sequencing input: PBMCs. This receptor was taken from a man aged 25-45 years in good health and CMV-seropositive. The encoded CDR3 is CASSPPDAGYEQYF. Here is the DNA: TGTGCCAGCAGCCCCCCAGACGCGGGCTACGAGCAGTACTTC.